A selection of T cell receptor beta chains follows, all from one sample in a study of blood T cells in healthy people across ages. TCRdb called the 5' RACE reads again in MiXCR, with one record for every CDR3 protein. The sample records about 1.5 million distinct CDR3 sequences, 42% being singletons. The sequenced sample was blood. The receptor set was obtained from a woman aged 18 to 35 in good health. The CDR3 runs from the conserved cysteine through the conserved F or W. D genes are given only for firm matches. The size of a clone is reported for some rows only, either as once, few or many, or as a class for expanded clones.

.,TRBV12-3/TRBV12-4,TRBJ2-6,TRBD1,CASSFPTGGRSGANVLTF,TGTGCCAGCAGTTTTCCCACAGGGGGTAGGTCTGGGGCCAACGTCCTGACTTTC
.,TRBV7-2,TRBJ2-1,.,CASSPGGPRNEQFF,TGTGCCAGCAGCCCCGGGGGGCCCCGGAATGAGCAGTTCTTC
.,TRBV6-2/TRBV6-3,TRBJ2-7,.,CASLRDPYNEQYF,TGTGCCAGCCTCCGGGATCCCTACAATGAGCAGTACTTC
few,TRBV10-3,TRBJ2-7,TRBD2,CAISGRATDEQYF,TGTGCCATCAGCGGGAGGGCCACCGACGAGCAGTACTTC
.,TRBV29-1,TRBJ1-5,.,CSVLTGPDQPQHF,TGCAGCGTCCTGACGGGACCGGATCAGCCCCAGCATTTT
once,TRBV9,TRBJ1-3,TRBD1,CASSVETGGLAGNTIYF,TGTGCCAGCAGCGTGGAAACAGGGGGTTTAGCTGGAAACACCATATATTTT
.,TRBV6-6,TRBJ1-2,.,CASSYSTRESYTF,TGTGCCAGCAGTTACAGTACCAGGGAGAGCTACACCTTC
.,TRBV28,TRBJ2-7,.,CASSPTGYTGSAQYEQYF,TGTGCCAGCAGCCCGACGGGATACACAGGGTCAGCCCAGTACGAGCAGTACTTT
.,TRBV12-3/TRBV12-4,TRBJ1-4,.,CASSSTTGRLNEKLFF,TGTGCCAGCAGTTCAACAACCGGGAGGCTGAATGAAAAACTGTTTTTT
.,TRBV5-1,TRBJ2-3,.,CATPRSTSVNTQYF,TGCGCCACCCCAAGGTCCACCAGCGTGAATACGCAGTATTTT
.,TRBV5-8,TRBJ2-1,.,CASRSGRNTLRRDEQFF,TGTGCCAGCAGATCAGGCCGCAATACCCTCAGAAGGGATGAGCAGTTCTTC
.,TRBV10-3,TRBJ1-2,TRBD1,CAISESTGKGYTF,TGTGCCATCAGTGAGTCGACAGGGAAGGGCTACACCTTC
few,TRBV25-1,TRBJ2-7,TRBD2,CASSERGGVEQYF,TGTGCCAGCAGTGAGCGGGGAGGGGTCGAGCAGTACTTC
.,TRBV15,TRBJ2-7,.,CATSRGRGASSYEQYF,TGTGCCACCAGCAGAGGGAGAGGAGCCAGCTCCTACGAGCAGTACTTC